Listed below are T cell receptor beta chains from one sample, sequenced in a study of T cell responses to AZD1222 COVID-19 vaccine. The method was immunoSEQ multiplex PCR; TCRdb's version includes in-frame clones alone and lacks a portion of them. The sample holds over 95,000 clones, around nine tenths seen once. The source was peripheral blood, collected on day 0 of AZD1222 vaccination. All receptors come from an adult in good health. Both conserved end residues are part of each CDR3. The D gene is left open where the match is weak. Size values are once, few and many counts, or a class for expanded clones, and some rows have none.

d_call	clone_size	v_call	j_call	cdr3_nt	cdr3_aa
TRBD1	-	TRBV11-2	TRBJ1-2	TGTGCCAGCAGCGCATGGGACAGCCACTATGGCTACACCTTC	CASSAWDSHYGYTF
-	-	TRBV2	TRBJ1-1	TGTGCCAGCAGGGCTGACAGGAACACTGAAGCTTTCTTT	CASRADRNTEAFF
TRBD2	-	TRBV5-1	TRBJ2-1	TGCGCCAGCAGCCTGGGGGTGGCTAGCGGAGCTTACAATGAGCAGTTCTTC	CASSLGVASGAYNEQFF
TRBD1	-	TRBV29-1	TRBJ2-1	TGCAGCGTTGTAGGTCAGGGGGATGAGCAGTTCTTC	CSVVGQGDEQFF
-	-	TRBV27	TRBJ2-1	TGTGCCAGCAGTGATTGGGACCGATACAATGAGCAGTTCTTC	CASSDWDRYNEQFF
-	-	TRBV7-3	TRBJ2-3	TGTGCCAGCAGCTTAAATTCAGGTCACACAGATACGCAGTATTTT	CASSLNSGHTDTQYF
TRBD1	-	TRBV9	TRBJ2-4	TGTGCCAGCAGCGTTGGAAACAGGGGAAACATTCAGTACTTC	CASSVGNRGNIQYF
-	-	TRBV7-6	TRBJ2-1	TGTGCCAGCAAACCTTCGGGGGTAAATGAGCAGTTCTTC	CASKPSGVNEQFF
-	-	TRBV19	TRBJ2-1	TGTGCCAGTAGTGGACGGGCCTACAATGAGCAGTTCTTC	CASSGRAYNEQFF
-	-	TRBV28	TRBJ2-3	TGTGCCAGCAGTCCCCCGAGGGGCACAGATACGCAGTATTTT	CASSPPRGTDTQYF
-	-	TRBV7-2	TRBJ1-1	TGTGCCAGCAGCCTATCGGGGTGGCACACTGAAGCTTTCTTT	CASSLSGWHTEAFF
-	once	TRBV27	TRBJ1-6	TGTGCCAGCAGTTTTTCCGGGATTTATAATTCACCCCTCCACTTT	CASSFSGIYNSPLHF
-	-	TRBV10-3	TRBJ1-2	TGTGCCATCAGTGAGTTGGATGGCTACACCTTC	CAISELDGYTF
-	-	TRBV7-9	TRBJ2-1	TGTGCCAGCAGCCTCCAACAGGGTCGCTACAATGAGCAGTTCTTC	CASSLQQGRYNEQFF
-	-	TRBV5-1	TRBJ1-2	TGCGCCAGCAGCACCCGGGACGCTGGCTACACCTTC	CASSTRDAGYTF
TRBD1	-	TRBV28	TRBJ1-5	TGTGCCAGCAGTGTCTCCTCCGGGACAGGGGCTCGCCCCCAGCATTTT	CASSVSSGTGARPQHF
-	few	TRBV21-1	TRBJ2-5	TGTGCCAGCAGCAAAGCAGTCAGGGTAGAGACCCAGTACTTC	CASSKAVRVETQYF